This T cell receptor (beta chain) was found in a study of post-analysis software for immune sequencing data. For the study at large: Included among the disease courses, which were recorded for the cohort, were relapsing-remitting, secondary progressive and progressive-relapsing multiple sclerosis. Regarding the study as a whole: Significantly lower normalized Chao1 diversity was seen in multiple sclerosis patients than in controls. Samples prepared in the same batch strongly co-clustered by F measure. Patients carried a handful of TRBV segments more frequently than controls did, and TRBV5-6, TRBV5-1 and TRBV20-1 were among them.

Every TCR beta cDNA library bore unique molecular identifiers. A few hundred thousand cDNA molecules came from roughly 1 to 10 million T cells. TCRdb fed the PCR reads into MiXCR, producing one record per CDR3 protein. Of about 540,000 distinct CDR3 sequences listed, roughly 34% are singletons. This clonotype was picked up a small number of times. Its antigen is unknown. The CDR3 contains 17 residues. Germline lookup yields CDR1 SGHAT and CDR2 FQNNGV. The V and J ends lost 5 bases and 5 bases, in that order; junction bases with no gene match: 12. The chain is built from TRBV11-2 and TRBJ1-4, with 9 bases fitting TRBD1. Specimen: blood. The TCR was taken from a girl aged 2-17 years with multiple sclerosis. Here the CDR3 reads CASSVWDRDAMNEKLFF. The CDR3 region has the DNA TGTGCCAGCAGCGTATGGGACAGGGACGCGATGAATGAAAAACTGTTTTTT.